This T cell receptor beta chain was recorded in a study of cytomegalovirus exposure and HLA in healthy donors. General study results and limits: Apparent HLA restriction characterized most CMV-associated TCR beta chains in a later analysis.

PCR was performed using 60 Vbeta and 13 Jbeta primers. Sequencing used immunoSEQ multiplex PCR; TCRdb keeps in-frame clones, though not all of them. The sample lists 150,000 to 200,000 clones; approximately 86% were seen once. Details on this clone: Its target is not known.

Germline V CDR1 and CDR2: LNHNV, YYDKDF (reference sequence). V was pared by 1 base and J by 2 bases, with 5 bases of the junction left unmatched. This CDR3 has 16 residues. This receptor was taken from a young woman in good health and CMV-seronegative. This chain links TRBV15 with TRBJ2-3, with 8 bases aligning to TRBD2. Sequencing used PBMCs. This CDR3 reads CATSRGSGANTDTQYF. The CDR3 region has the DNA TGTGCCACCAGCAGAGGTAGCGGGGCCAACACAGATACGCAGTATTTT.